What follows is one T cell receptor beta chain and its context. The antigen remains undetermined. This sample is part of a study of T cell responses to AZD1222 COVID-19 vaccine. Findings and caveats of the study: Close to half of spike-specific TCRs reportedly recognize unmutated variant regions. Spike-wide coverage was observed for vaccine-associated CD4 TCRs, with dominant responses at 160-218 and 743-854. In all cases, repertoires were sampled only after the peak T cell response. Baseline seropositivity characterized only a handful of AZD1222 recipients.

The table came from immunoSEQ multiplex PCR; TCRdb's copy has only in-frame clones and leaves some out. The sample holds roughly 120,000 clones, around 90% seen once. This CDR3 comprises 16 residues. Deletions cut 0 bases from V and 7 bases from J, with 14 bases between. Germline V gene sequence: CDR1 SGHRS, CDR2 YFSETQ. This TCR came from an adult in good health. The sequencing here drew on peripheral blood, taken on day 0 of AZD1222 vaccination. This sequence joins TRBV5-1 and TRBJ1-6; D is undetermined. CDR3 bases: TGCGCCAGCAGCTTGGAAGTGGGCCGCTCCAATTCACCCCTCCACTTT. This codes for CASSLEVGRSNSPLHF. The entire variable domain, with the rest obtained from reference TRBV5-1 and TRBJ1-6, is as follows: KAGVTQTPRYLIKTRGQQVTLSCSPISGHRSVSWYQQTPGQGLQFLFEYFSETQRNKGNFPGRFSGRQFSNSRSEMNVSTLELGDSALYLCASSLEVGRSNSPLHFGNGTRLTVT.